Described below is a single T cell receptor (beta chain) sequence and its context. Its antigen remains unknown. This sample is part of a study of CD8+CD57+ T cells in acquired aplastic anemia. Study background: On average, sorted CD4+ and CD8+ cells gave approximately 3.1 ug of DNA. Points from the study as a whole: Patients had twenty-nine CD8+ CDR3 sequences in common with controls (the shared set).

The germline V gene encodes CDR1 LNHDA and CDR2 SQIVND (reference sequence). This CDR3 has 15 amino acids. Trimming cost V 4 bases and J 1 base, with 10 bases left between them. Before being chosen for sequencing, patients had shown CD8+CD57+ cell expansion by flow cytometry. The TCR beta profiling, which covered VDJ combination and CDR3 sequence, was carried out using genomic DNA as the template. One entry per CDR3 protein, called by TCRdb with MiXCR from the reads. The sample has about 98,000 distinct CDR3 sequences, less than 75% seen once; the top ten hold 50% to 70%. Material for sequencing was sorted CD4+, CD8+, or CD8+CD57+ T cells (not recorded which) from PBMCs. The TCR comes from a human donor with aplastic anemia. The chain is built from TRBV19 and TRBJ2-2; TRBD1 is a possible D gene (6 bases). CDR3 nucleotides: TGTGCCAGTAGTACCTCCAGGGGGAACACCGGGGAGCTGTTTTTT. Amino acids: CASSTSRGNTGELFF.